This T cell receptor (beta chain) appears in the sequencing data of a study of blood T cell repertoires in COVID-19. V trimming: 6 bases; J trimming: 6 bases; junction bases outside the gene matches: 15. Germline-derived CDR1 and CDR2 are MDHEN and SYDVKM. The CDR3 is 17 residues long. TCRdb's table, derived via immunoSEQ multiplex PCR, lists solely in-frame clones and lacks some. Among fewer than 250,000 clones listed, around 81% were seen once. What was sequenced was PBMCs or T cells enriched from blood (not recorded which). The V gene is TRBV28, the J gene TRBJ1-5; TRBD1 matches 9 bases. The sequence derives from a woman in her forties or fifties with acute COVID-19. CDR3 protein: CASRSTGTGYISQPQHF. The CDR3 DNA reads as TGTGCCAGCAGGTCGACCGGGACAGGGTACATCTCTCAGCCCCAGCATTTT.